Here is one T cell receptor beta chain with its context. Antigen: not known. CDR1 and CDR2 from the germline V gene are LGHNT and FRNRAP. J lost 4 bases, V lost 6 bases, and 8 bases had no gene match. The CDR3 is made up of 14 amino acids. The record originates from a study of cytomegalovirus exposure and HLA in healthy donors. The wider study: A previous analysis identified 95 million to 130 million unique TCR beta sequences derived from around 200 million T cells.

Overall study findings and caveats: Most TCR sequences were uncommon, yet certain public TCRs appeared in many donors. The productive fraction for most TCR beta V segments was about 90% or about 30% in an earlier analysis.

Amplification used 60 Vbeta primers and 13 Jbeta primers. The method was immunoSEQ multiplex PCR; TCRdb's version includes in-frame clones alone and lacks a portion of them. Here the sample spans some 120,000 clones, 76% being singletons. Nominal health characterized the donors when sampled, though unrecorded immune exposures were likely. This chain joins TRBV12-5 and TRBJ2-7, with 8 bases lining up with TRBD2. The receptor comes from a man aged 50 or older in good health and CMV-seronegative. What was sequenced was PBMCs. Here the CDR3 reads CASGPGGTPYEQYV. CDR3 in DNA: TGTGCTAGTGGCCCGGGGGGGACCCCATACGAGCAGTACGTC.